This TCR beta chain was profiled in a study of CD4 T cells in relation to SARS-CoV-2 and coronaviruses. Study-wide context: The HLA restriction of the shared crossreactive spike epitopes was mapped.

Germline CDR1 SGHAT, CDR2 FQNNGV. The CDR3 is 12 amino acids. The V end lost 0 bases, the J end lost 10 bases, and 6 bases lay between the germline ends. The unexposed donors gave CD4+ T cells in about 2011-2019, prior to COVID-19. After approximately 10 days of culture, CD4+ T cells were isolated. As regards this clone: Its antigen is not known.

Repertoires were generated with immunoSEQ multiplex PCR, while TCRdb's copy carries only in-frame clones and drops some. The profile covers tens of thousands of clones, with around 76% appearing a single time and roughly 12% taken by the ten largest. V gene TRBV11-2 combines with J gene TRBJ1-4; D gene unclear. The receptor was derived from a human donor in good health. Sequenced input: CD4+ T cells from PBMCs, cultured in vitro. CDR3 sequence (DNA): TGTGCCAGCAGCTTAGAATTCCCAAAACTGTTTTTT. Translation: CASSLEFPKLFF.